These 28 T cell receptor beta chains were sequenced from one sample in a study of blood T cell repertoires in COVID-19. Assay: immunoSEQ multiplex PCR; the TCRdb copy retains only in-frame clones and omits some. The table lists 500,000 to 600,000 clones, about 89% of them singletons. The sample was peripheral blood. These receptor sequences come from a woman aged 50 to 65 with COVID-19, enrolled during active disease.

This clone occurred a few times. The chain carries TRBV2 and TRBJ2-3; possibly TRBD2 for D (6 bases). The germline CDR1 and CDR2 sequences are SNHLY and FYNNEI. The CDR3 is made up of 17 amino acids. With 3 bases removed from V and 2 bases from J, the gap between germline ends came to 18 bases. The CDR3 nucleotides are TGTGCCAGCAGTGACCGCCGGGACTGGGGGAACACAGATACGCAGTATTTT. This encodes CASSDRRDWGNTDTQYF.

The genes are TRBV6-5 and TRBJ1-2, with TRBD1 identical over 9 bases. The V gene end was trimmed by 7 bases and the J gene end by 2 bases; junction bases not matched to a gene: 2. CDR1 is MNHEY, CDR2 SVGAGI, per germline. The CDR3 has 13 amino acids. The CDR3: CASKGQGNYGYTF. The DNA of the CDR3 is TGTGCCAGCAAGGGACAGGGAAACTATGGCTACACCTTC.

CDR3 loop: CASSPGRTDLSSGYTF. CDR3 bases: TGTGCCAGCTCACCTGGTAGGACAGACTTATCTTCGGGCTACACCTTC. This chain uses TRBV18 with TRBJ1-2; possible D gene TRBD1, 6 bases. CDR1 is KGHSH, CDR2 LQKENI, per germline. Trimming cost V 3 bases and J 8 bases, with 22 bases left between them. This CDR3 is 16 amino acids long. Variable domain in full (rest from reference TRBV18 and TRBJ1-2): NAGVMQNPRHLVRRRGQEARLRCSPMKGHSHVYWYRQLPEEGLKFMVYLQKENIIDESGMPKERFSAEFPKEGPSILRIQQVVRGDSAAYFCASSPGRTDLSSGYTFGSGTRLTVV.

This chain connects TRBV25-1 to TRBJ1-2; D is uncertain. Trimming shortened V by 3 bases and J by 0 bases, and 5 bases separated the two germline ends. CDR3 length: 13 amino acids. The germline CDR1 and CDR2 sequences are MGHDK and SYGVNS. CDR3 loop: CASSEGANYGYTF. The CDR3 bases are TGTGCCAGCAGTGAGGGAGCTAACTATGGCTACACCTTC.

This sequence joins TRBV6-2 or TRBV6-3 and TRBJ2-4, with D unresolved. Germline values: CDR1 MNHEY, CDR2 SVGEGT. Trimming left V 5 bases short and J 3 bases short, with 17 bases between. The CDR3 consists of 16 residues. CDR3 sequence reads: CASSNLRQARKNIQYF. CDR3 sequence (DNA): TGTGCCAGCAGTAACCTCCGGCAGGCCCGCAAAAACATTCAGTACTTC.

This sequence joins TRBV7-3 and TRBJ2-3; 10 bases line up with TRBD2. The CDR3 is 16 residues long. The J segment lost 1 base and the V segment lost 0 bases, leaving 1 base of the junction unmatched. Per germline, CDR1 SGHTA and CDR2 FQGTGA. DNA for the CDR3: TGTGCCAGCAGCTTAACGGGGACTAGCGGCACAGATACGCAGTATTTT. Its protein is CASSLTGTSGTDTQYF.

The chain joins TRBV10-1 to TRBJ1-1; TRBD1 is a possible D gene (6 bases). V shed 0 bases and J shed 1 base, with 15 bases lying between them. The V gene's germline CDR1 is WNHNN and CDR2 SYGVQD (reference sequence). The CDR3 runs 17 residues. CDR3 nucleotides: TGCGCCAGCAGTGAGTCGAGGTGGGGGCAAAGGAACACTGAAGCTTTCTTT. Amino acid sequence: CASSESRWGQRNTEAFF.

This sequence joins TRBV2 and TRBJ1-2, with 12 nucleotides matching TRBD1. Germline V gene sequence: CDR1 SNHLY, CDR2 FYNNEI. The CDR3 is 14 residues long. V was clipped by 6 bases and J by 8 bases; unmatched bases: 7. The CDR3 nucleotides read TGTGCCAGCAGAAGGGACAGGGGGCAGGAAGGCTACACCTTC. Its translation is CASRRDRGQEGYTF.

This sequence joins TRBV3-1 (or the pseudogene TRBV3-2) and TRBJ2-1, with D possibly matching TRBD2 (6 bases). Trimming shortened V by 5 bases and J by 0 bases, and 11 bases separated the two germline ends. The CDR3 consists of 15 residues. Germline assignment: CDR1 LGHDT and CDR2 YNNKEL (reference sequence). In DNA form, the CDR3 reads TGTGCCAGCAGCTTAGCGGCAAGCTCCTACAATGAGCAGTTCTTC. Encoded protein: CASSLAASSYNEQFF.

The CDR3 loop is CASSLGLAGPNYEQYF. The DNA for the CDR3 is TGTGCCAGCAGCCTTGGACTAGCGGGACCAAACTACGAGCAGTACTTC. V and J are TRBV11-1 and TRBJ2-7, with 12 positions matching TRBD2. Unmatched junction bases numbered 8, after V lost 5 bases and J lost 3 bases. The CDR3 has 16 amino acids. Per the germline V gene, CDR1 is SGHAT and CDR2 is FQDESV (reference sequence).

V gene TRBV25-1 combines with J gene TRBJ2-7, with no clear D. The germline gives CDR1 MGHDK, CDR2 SYGVNS. This CDR3 region has 11 residues. V lost 8 bases and J lost 3, with 8 bases in between. The CDR3 DNA reads TGTGCCAGCTCTGAGAACTACGAGCAGTACTTC. Translation: CASSENYEQYF.

The chain carries TRBV19 and TRBJ2-7; 8 bases fit TRBD1. The V segment lost 6 bases and the J segment 0 bases; nucleotides outside the gene matches: 7. Germline CDR1 is LNHDA and CDR2 is SQIVND (reference sequence). The CDR3 consists of 15 residues. The CDR3 loop reads CASRGDRGGSYEQYF. Here the CDR3 DNA reads TGTGCCAGTAGGGGTGACAGGGGAGGCTCCTACGAGCAGTACTTC.

The chain uses TRBV5-6 and TRBJ1-2; the D is unclear. The V end lost 1 base, the J end lost 3 bases, and 10 bases lay between the germline ends. The CDR3 length is 14 residues. Germline CDR1 reads SGHDT; CDR2 reads YYEEEE. In DNA, the CDR3 is TGTGCCAGCAGCTTGCGGTGGGGAGACTATGGCTACACCTTC. Protein sequence: CASSLRWGDYGYTF.

This clone occurred a few times. This chain joins TRBV2 and TRBJ1-4, with 9 bases fitting TRBD1. The V gene end was trimmed by 6 bases and the J gene end by 4 bases; junction bases not matched to a gene: 3. CDR1 and CDR2 (germline): SNHLY, FYNNEI. The CDR3 extends over 14 amino acids. The CDR3 loop is CASRRQGGNEKLFF. The CDR3 DNA reads TGTGCCAGCAGGCGACAGGGGGGTAATGAAAAACTGTTTTTT.

The V call is TRBV5-4, the J call TRBJ1-3, with D tentatively TRBD1 (6 bases). Germline CDR1 reads SGHNT; CDR2 reads YYREEE (reference sequence). With 4 bases removed from V and 4 bases from J, the gap between germline ends came to 12 bases. This CDR3 comprises 14 residues. In nucleotides, the CDR3 is TGTGCCAGCAGCACCCCAGGGGACGGAAACACCATATATTTT. Translated: CASSTPGDGNTIYF.

In DNA, the CDR3 is TGTGCCAGCAGTGAAACACGGACAGGCCCCCCTGGGGCCAACGTCCTGACTTTC. It yields the protein CASSETRTGPPGANVLTF. The V and J genes are TRBV2 and TRBJ2-6, with 7 bases lining up with TRBD1. The CDR3 loop spans 18 amino acids. Germline values: CDR1 SNHLY, CDR2 FYNNEI. V was pared by 2 bases and J by 2 bases, with 9 bases of the junction left unmatched. Complete variable domain (other parts from reference TRBV2 and TRBJ2-6): EPEVTQTPSHQVTQMGQEVILRCVPISNHLYFYWYRQILGQKVEFLVSFYNNEISEKSEIFDDQFSVERPDGSNFTLKIRSTKLEDSAMYFCASSETRTGPPGANVLTFGAGSRLTVL.

This sequence joins TRBV6-5 and TRBJ2-3; 13 positions match TRBD2. Looked up from germline, CDR1 is MNHEY and CDR2 is SVGAGI. The CDR3 covers 15 residues. V shed 6 bases, J shed 6 bases, and the junction held 6 bases outside the gene matches. In nucleotides, the CDR3 is TGTGCCAGCAGCTGGACTAGCGGGGGATCGGATACGCAGTATTTT. It yields the protein CASSWTSGGSDTQYF.

The table lists this clone with a count of one. The chain combines TRBV18 with TRBJ2-3; D remains ambiguous. The CDR3 length is 12 residues. Trimming took 0 bases from V and 11 from J, leaving 9 bases between them. Looked up from germline, CDR1 is KGHSH and CDR2 is LQKENI. DNA of the CDR3: TGTGCCAGCTCACCACCGGCAAAGTTGCAGTATTTT. It encodes CASSPPAKLQYF.

The rearrangement uses TRBV6-5 and TRBJ2-2; 7 bases map to TRBD2. Germline V gene lookup returns CDR1 MNHEY and CDR2 SVGAGI. This CDR3 has 15 amino acids. After removal of 4 bases from V and 3 bases from J, the junction contained 5 bases not matched to a gene. CDR3 nucleotides: TGTGCCAGCAGTTGGGAGGGTGGGGACACCGGGGAGCTGTTTTTT. It specifies CASSWEGGDTGELFF.

V is TRBV20-1 and J is TRBJ1-3; D is undetermined. V dropped 3 bases and J dropped 0 bases, with 6 bases sitting between them. Germline CDR1 reads DFQATT; CDR2 reads SNEGSKA (reference sequence). This CDR3 is 13 amino acids long. CDR3 nucleotide sequence: TGCAGTGCTAGTCCCGGCTCTGGAAACACCATATATTTT. Translating gives CSASPGSGNTIYF.

The gene calls are TRBV3-1 (or the pseudogene TRBV3-2) and TRBJ2-7; no clear D. V was cut by 5 bases and J by 3 bases, with 11 bases left in between. The germline V gene encodes CDR1 LGHDT and CDR2 YNNKEL (reference sequence). This CDR3 has 13 residues. The CDR3 DNA is TGTGCCAGCAGCTCCCCCCCTAGCTACGAGCAGTACTTC. Its protein product is CASSSPPSYEQYF.

The chain is built from TRBV10-3 and TRBJ2-1, with TRBD2 matching 9 bases. J gave up 3 bases and V 6 bases, and 3 bases lay outside the gene matches. CDR1 and CDR2 from the germline V gene are ENHRY and SYGVKD. The CDR3 has 14 amino acids. CDR3 loop: CAISPAGGYNEQFF. CDR3 DNA sequence: TGTGCCATCAGCCCAGCGGGGGGCTACAATGAGCAGTTCTTC.

The table lists this clone with a count of one. V is TRBV5-6 and J is TRBJ2-1; 9 bases align to TRBD2. The V gene end was trimmed by 5 bases and the J gene end by 8 bases; junction bases not matched to a gene: 11. The CDR3 consists of 15 residues. Looked up from germline, CDR1 is SGHDT and CDR2 is YYEEEE. The CDR3 protein is CASSSGLAMLDEQFF. The CDR3 coding sequence is TGTGCCAGCAGTTCTGGACTAGCGATGCTCGATGAGCAGTTCTTC.

The V and J genes are TRBV2 and TRBJ2-7, with D unresolved. Germline V gene data show CDR1 as SNHLY and CDR2 as FYNNEI. The ends were cut back, 7 bases at V and 1 base at J, with 5 bases in the middle. CDR3 size: 11 residues. The CDR3 sequence: CASTVSYEQYF. The CDR3 DNA reads TGTGCCAGCACAGTGTCCTACGAGCAGTACTTC.

With respect to this clone: Other DNA sequences in this sample translate to the same CDR3. J is TRBJ2-1 and V is TRBV11-2, with TRBD2 identical over 12 bases. J was trimmed by 4 bases and V by 5 bases; bases with no gene match: 3. The CDR3 has 15 amino acids. Germline assignment: CDR1 SGHAT and CDR2 FQNNGV. This CDR3 is CASSQLAGGYNEQFF. The CDR3 DNA follows: TGTGCCAGCAGCCAACTAGCGGGGGGTTACAATGAGCAGTTCTTC.

The V call is TRBV27, the J call TRBJ2-7; 8 bases match TRBD1. V was pared by 5 bases and J by 8 bases, with 5 bases of the junction left unmatched. The length of the CDR3 is 12 residues. The V gene's germline CDR1 is MNHEY and CDR2 SMNVEV (reference sequence). Here the CDR3 reads CASSPQGGQQYF. DNA for the CDR3: TGTGCCAGCAGTCCACAGGGGGGCCAGCAGTACTTC.

The chain is built from TRBV27 and TRBJ2-3; 7 positions agree with TRBD1. There are 15 residues in the CDR3. Germline V gene sequence: CDR1 MNHEY, CDR2 SMNVEV (reference sequence). V trimming: 7 bases; J trimming: 2 bases; junction bases outside the gene matches: 9. Here the CDR3 reads CASNLDGTVTDTQYF. CDR3 DNA sequence: TGTGCCAGCAATTTGGACGGGACAGTCACAGATACGCAGTATTTT.

The V gene is TRBV19, the J gene TRBJ1-5, with TRBD1 identical over 7 bases. CDR1 and CDR2 (germline): LNHDA, SQIVND (reference sequence). V lost 5 bases, J lost 2 bases, and 6 bases stayed unmatched. The CDR3 spans 15 residues. DNA for the CDR3: TGTGCCAGTAGTTACGACAGGGACGGCAATCAGCCCCAGCATTTT. Translating it yields CASSYDRDGNQPQHF.